The next 5 T cell receptor beta chains were all read from a single sample in a study of cytomegalovirus exposure and HLA in healthy donors. Sequencing was performed with immunoSEQ multiplex PCR; in TCRdb, only in-frame clones are kept and a portion is missing. The sample yields over 250,000 clones, roughly 90% seen once. The sample was PBMCs. The receptors come from a woman aged 30 to 39 in good health and CMV-seropositive.

The chain is built from TRBV19 and TRBJ2-4; 8 bases fit TRBD1. Germline V gene lookup returns CDR1 LNHDA and CDR2 SQIVND (reference sequence). This CDR3 region has 12 residues. After removal of 9 bases from V and 8 bases from J, the junction contained 6 bases not matched to a gene. The CDR3 protein is CARRQGRYIQYF. CDR3 nucleotide sequence: TGTGCCAGGAGACAGGGGAGATACATTCAGTACTTC.

J is TRBJ2-3 and V is TRBV27, with D tentatively TRBD2 (6 bases). CDR1 is MNHEY, CDR2 SMNVEV, per germline (reference sequence). CDR3 length: 15 amino acids. V was cut by 0 bases and J by 1 base, with 8 bases left in between. The CDR3 sequence is CASSLSPSGTDTQYF. In nucleotides, the CDR3 is TGTGCCAGCAGTTTATCGCCTAGCGGCACAGATACGCAGTATTTT.

The chain has TRBV6-5 and TRBJ1-5; D is unclear. The CDR3 has 14 amino acids. Germline loops: CDR1 MNHEY, CDR2 SVGAGI. V shed 5 bases and J shed 9 bases, with 17 bases lying between them. The CDR3 region has the DNA TGTGCCAGCAGTACCCGGACCGACATCAGGCCCCAGCATTTT. Translating it yields CASSTRTDIRPQHF.

This chain connects TRBV30 to TRBJ2-7, with D hard to call. V was shortened by 3 bases and J by 2 bases, with 14 bases between the two germline ends. The CDR3 runs 14 residues. Germline V gene data show CDR1 as GTSNPN and CDR2 as SVGIG (reference sequence). The CDR3 nucleotides are TGTGCCTGGAGAGTTGGTGCTTTTCCCTACGAGCAGTACTTC. Translation gives CAWRVGAFPYEQYF.

The chain is built from TRBV29-1 and TRBJ2-1; no firm D call. V was clipped by 7 bases and J by 7 bases, with 8 bases between them. This CDR3 region has 10 residues. Germline lookup yields CDR1 SQVTM and CDR2 ANQGSEA. The chain's CDR3 is CSAYKNEQFF. DNA of the CDR3: TGCAGCGCCTACAAGAATGAGCAGTTCTTC.